This TCR beta chain was identified in a study of vaccination and CD4 T cells after COVID-19. Comment on this clonotype: Antigen: not known.

Sequenced with the Oncomine TCR Beta short-read assay was DNA taken from cultured CD4+ T cells. The template was genomic DNA from cultured CD4+ T cells. TCRdb reprocessed the PCR reads with MiXCR, giving one entry per CDR3 protein. The table has about 4,600 distinct CDR3 sequences, approximately 29% seen once. The germline V gene has CDR1 LNHDA and CDR2 SQIVND (reference sequence). The CDR3 covers 16 residues. With 5 bases clipped from V and 1 base from J, the junction kept 8 bases outside the gene matches. Treatment reported: roughly 10-day PBMC culture with coronavirus spike peptide pools or control peptides (ViraFEST assay).

The sequence was collected from a human donor who had recovered from COVID-19. The sequenced material came from CD4+ T cells from blood, cultured in vitro. The chain employs TRBV19 and TRBJ2-1, with 7 nucleotides matching TRBD1. CDR3 DNA sequence: TGTGCCAGTAGTCTCCCACCGGGACAGTCCTACAATGAGCAGTTCTTC. Its protein is CASSLPPGQSYNEQFF.